These T cell receptor beta chains were read from a single sample in a study of blood T cell repertoires in COVID-19. TCRdb keeps only in-frame clones here, not all; method: immunoSEQ multiplex PCR. The profile shows about 230,000 clones, 81% of them singletons. The specimen was peripheral blood. The receptors shown here come from a woman older than 75 with acute or convalescent COVID-19. CDR3s include the opening cysteine and the closing phenylalanine or tryptophan.

v_call,cdr3_length,cdr3_aa
TRBV6-6,14,CASRTGQRDQPQHF
TRBV30,14,CAWTTFGYGSPLHF
TRBV5-4,17,CASSLSRQGASGNTIYF
TRBV29-1,13,CSVDDGGQDIQYF
TRBV28,14,CASSRTGESQPQHF
TRBV15,14,CATSNTGGSQPQHF
TRBV6-5,15,CASRGSGFGANVLTF
TRBV5-1,15,CASSTWIQGRETQYF
TRBV24-1,12,CATSDFRDGYTF
TRBV7-2,14,CASTLDPSVDEQYF
TRBV29-1,15,CSVEGPRGPPYEQYF
TRBV6-1,13,CASSDTGYQPQHF
TRBV6-5,13,CASSYEIDTEAFF
TRBV6-7,17,CASRFDVEVDSRNTIYF
TRBV18,16,CASSPPMGQLNEKLFF
TRBV5-8,17,CASPGQGTYSYQETQYF
TRBV4-1,13,CASSQDTGREQYF
TRBV25-1,14,CASSDQGASGGQYF
TRBV5-6,15,CASSLQTANQETQYF
TRBV5-6,17,CASSTGQGGWGNQPQHF
TRBV9,16,CASSQKQGSGRAEQFF
TRBV5-1,14,CASSSRPTNYRQFF
TRBV4-2,14,CASSLSTGGETQYF
TRBV28,14,CASSLGAGNYGYTF
TRBV6-1,15,CASSERVSGKGEQFF
TRBV28,14,CASSLGTGTQPQHF
TRBV19,16,CASSTNGRVMNTEAFF
TRBV3-1/TRBV3-2,13,CASSQVSGHEQYF
TRBV5-6,13,CASSLATGYEQYF
TRBV9,14,CASSVENRGAEAFF
TRBV3-1/TRBV3-2,16,CASSQGWSGGVEKLFF
TRBV18,16,CASSPEISGRTNEQFF
TRBV3-1/TRBV3-2,16,CASSQEVRLTGYGYTF
TRBV7-9,14,CASSWGLARDTQYF
TRBV18,17,CASSEFRGSSGANVLTF
TRBV5-4,14,CASSLGQANEKLFF
TRBV5-4,15,CASSLTGDRGDTQYF
TRBV3-1/TRBV3-2,18,CASSQGLAGGLLQETQYF
TRBV7-2,15,CASSSGLAGFNEQFF
TRBV18,13,CASSGQGIPPLHF
TRBV28,13,CASILTGQQPQHF
TRBV7-2,14,CASTRGGSLYEQYF
TRBV11-2,12,CASSPPSGELFF
TRBV10-3,11,CASQGNTEAFF
TRBV9,15,CASSPGDRGSTEAFF
TRBV12-3/TRBV12-4,13,CASDSPSSYEQYF
TRBV5-1,17,CASSPRVTSGSFNEQFF
TRBV5-6,12,CASSLVGETQYF
TRBV7-3,14,CASSLAYQGYGYTF
TRBV6-6,14,CASSYGRSNQPQHF
TRBV7-8,13,CASSPGGNQPQHF
TRBV4-1,14,CASSQGDRRYGYTF
TRBV5-1,15,CASSLDGNLLVEQYF
TRBV7-9,18,CASSQSRGTGGIGYGYTF
TRBV5-1,14,CASSLGGRGQPQHF
TRBV7-9,13,CASSLGPLRGYTF
TRBV10-3,12,CATGWANSEQYF
TRBV19,15,CASSIRGMGNSPLHF
TRBV3-1/TRBV3-2,16,CASSHRGGFLTYEQYF
TRBV11-2,13,CASSLVLAPEQYF